The 30 T cell receptor beta chains given below trace back to one sample, sequenced in a study of regulatory T cells in long-lasting Graves disease. Time point denoted: newly diagnosed GD, antithyroid drugs for less than 3 months. PBMCs provided the RNA from which the TCR library was made. The authors built TCR beta libraries using iRepertoire HTBI primers and Arm-PCR of CDR3 regions. Each CDR3 protein is one row after TCRdb ran MiXCR on the multiplex PCR reads. In the table there are 400,000 to 450,000 distinct CDR3 sequences, about 15% of which are singletons. These records were also assigned to another study, of T cells in Graves' hyperthyroidism and ophthalmopathy.

The sequenced sample was peripheral blood mononuclear cells (PBMCs), obtained at new diagnosis, from a patient treated with antithyroid drugs. These receptors came from a woman between 25 and 40 years old with Graves disease.

The chain recombines TRBV20-1 with TRBJ2-7; D might be TRBD1 (6 bases). The CDR3 sequence is 15 residues long. V shed 1 base and J shed 1 base, with 14 bases lying between them. CDR1 DFQATT and CDR2 SNEGSKA come from the germline V gene (reference sequence). CDR3 residues: CSARGPRDNSYEQYF. In nucleotides, the CDR3 is TGCAGTGCTAGAGGACCTCGGGACAATTCCTACGAGCAGTACTTC.

This clonotype was seen a few times. This chain uses TRBV29-1 with TRBJ1-3; perhaps TRBD1 as D (5 bases). In germline, CDR1 is SQVTM, CDR2 ANQGSEA. Deletions cut 6 bases from V and 2 bases from J, with 14 bases between. This CDR3 has 14 residues. In DNA, the CDR3 is TGCAGCGTCGGATTAGGGACGGCTGGAAACACCATATATTTT. It encodes CSVGLGTAGNTIYF.

This clonotype was observed a handful of times. The chain is built from TRBV4-1 and TRBJ1-2, with D possibly being TRBD1 (5 bases). In germline, CDR1 is MGHRA, CDR2 YSYEKL. The CDR3 has 12 amino acids. V was pared by 4 bases and J by 8 bases, with 11 bases between. For the CDR3, the DNA is TGCGCCAGCAGCCCCGGGACTTTAGGCTACACCTTC. Its translation is CASSPGTLGYTF.

Only a few counts were recorded for this clonotype. One base away lies a much larger clone, so this may be a sequencing read error. V usage is TRBV13 and J usage is TRBJ1-1; tentative D call: TRBD1 (5 bases). V was clipped by 5 bases and J by 4 bases, with 17 bases between them. Germline V lookup: CDR1 PRHDT, CDR2 FYEKMQ (reference sequence). This CDR3 has 15 amino acids. CDR3 region: CASSAPGFMGTEAFF. In nucleotides, the CDR3 is TGTGCCAGCAGCGCGCCAGGGTTTATGGGCACTGAAGCTTTCTTT. Based on the CDR3 plus reference TRBV13 and TRBJ1-1, the full variable domain is AAGVIQSPRHLIKEKRETATLKCYPIPRHDTVYWYQQGPGQDPQFLISFYEKMQSDKGSIPDRFSAQQFSDYHSELNMSSLELGDSALYFCASSAPGFMGTEAFFGQGTRLTVV.

This clonotype came up a few times. The chain recombines TRBV13 with TRBJ2-1; weak D call: TRBD2 (6 bases). The germline V and J ends were trimmed by 3 bases and 7 bases, with 10 bases remaining between them. The CDR3 has 13 amino acids. Germline values: CDR1 PRHDT, CDR2 FYEKMQ (reference sequence). The CDR3 nucleotides are TGTGCCAGCAGCTTGGGGGAGGCTAATGAGCAGTTCTTC. Encoded protein: CASSLGEANEQFF.

This clonotype came up many times. V is TRBV27 and J is TRBJ2-7; TRBD1 matches 7 bases. V lost 5 bases to trimming and J lost 6 bases; unmatched junction nucleotides: 10. Germline CDR1 is MNHEY and CDR2 is SMNVEV (reference sequence). The CDR3 spans 14 residues. CDR3 loop: CASSTTGSYSEQYF. CDR3 nucleotide sequence: TGTGCCAGCAGTACGACAGGGAGCTACTCCGAGCAGTACTTC.

The chain joins TRBV5-1 to TRBJ1-4, with D possibly TRBD1 on 5 matching bases. Per germline, CDR1 SGHRS and CDR2 YFSETQ. Trimming removed 0 bases at V and 5 bases at J, with 8 bases between. This CDR3 spans 14 amino acids. CDR3 sequence (DNA): TGCGCCAGCAGCTTGGGGGGGATGAATGAAAAACTGTTTTTT. The encoded protein is CASSLGGMNEKLFF.

Many counts were recorded for this clonotype. The rearrangement uses TRBV27 and TRBJ2-7, with D perhaps matching TRBD2 (5 bases). The V gene lost 1 base and the J gene lost 6 bases, with 7 bases spanning the gap. The germline gives CDR1 MNHEY, CDR2 SMNVEV (reference sequence). The CDR3 contains 12 residues. CDR3 sequence reads: CASSLLGGEQYF. CDR3 in DNA: TGTGCCAGCAGTTTATTAGGAGGCGAGCAGTACTTC.

V gene TRBV5-1 combines with J gene TRBJ2-1, with TRBD1 identical over 8 bases. CDR3 length: 17 residues. The V gene end was trimmed by 2 bases and the J gene end by 0 bases; junction bases not matched to a gene: 7. Germline lookup yields CDR1 SGHRS and CDR2 YFSETQ. DNA of the CDR3: TGCGCCAGCAGCTTACGGACAGGGTTTGCCTCCTACAATGAGCAGTTCTTC. It yields the protein CASSLRTGFASYNEQFF.

In the case of this clonotype: This may be a read error: a much more frequent sequence differs by one nucleotide. V and J are TRBV3-1 and TRBJ2-1; D unresolved. From germline, CDR1 is LGHDT and CDR2 YNNKEL (reference sequence). The CDR3 contains 11 residues. The V end was cut by 7 bases, the J end by 0 bases, with 1 base between. CDR3 residues: CASTSYNEQFF. The CDR3 nucleotides read TGTGCCAGCACCTCCTACAATGAGCAGTTCTTC.

V and J are TRBV7-8 and TRBJ2-1; D unclear. Per germline, CDR1 SGHVS and CDR2 FQNEAQ. The V end lost 4 bases, the J end lost 10 bases, and 11 bases lay between the germline ends. This CDR3 comprises 12 residues. The chain's CDR3 is CASSSLWPEQFF. The CDR3 DNA is TGTGCCAGCAGCTCCCTGTGGCCAGAGCAGTTCTTC.

The rearrangement links TRBV9 to TRBJ2-1; no clear D. V was cut by 0 bases and J by 7 bases, with 2 bases left in between. CDR1 and CDR2 from the germline V gene are SGDLS and YYNGEE. The CDR3 runs 11 residues. The CDR3: CASSVDNEQFF. CDR3 in DNA: TGTGCCAGCAGCGTAGATAATGAGCAGTTCTTC.

This clonotype has just a few counts. The gene calls are TRBV14 and TRBJ2-3; 9 nucleotides line up with TRBD1. The CDR3 is made up of 16 amino acids. CDR1 is SGHDN and CDR2 is FVKESK in the germline V gene. V dropped 0 bases and J dropped 3; count of bases not matched to a gene: 4. The CDR3: CASSQDDRGATDTQYF. DNA for the CDR3: TGTGCCAGCAGCCAAGATGACAGGGGGGCTACAGATACGCAGTATTTT. Full variable domain (rest looked up from reference TRBV14 and TRBJ2-3): EAGVTQFPSHSVIEKGQTVTLRCDPISGHDNLYWYRRVMGKEIKFLLHFVKESKQDESGMPNNRFLAERTGGTYSTLKVQPAELEDSGVYFCASSQDDRGATDTQYFGPGTRLTVL.

The gene calls are TRBV4-1 and TRBJ2-7; TRBD2 matches at 8 bases. CDR3 length: 15 amino acids. Germline V gene sequence: CDR1 MGHRA, CDR2 YSYEKL. V was pared by 3 bases and J by 3 bases, with 7 bases of the junction left unmatched. The DNA of the CDR3 is TGCGCCAGCAGCCAGGTACTAGCGGCTTTCTACGAGCAGTACTTC. Translation: CASSQVLAAFYEQYF.

The rearrangement joins TRBV19 to TRBJ2-7; D is unresolved. The CDR3 totals 13 residues. Germline V gives CDR1 LNHDA, CDR2 SQIVND (reference sequence). The germline V and J ends were trimmed by 1 base and 2 bases, with 6 bases remaining between them. The CDR3 protein is CASSIGATYEQYF. CDR3 DNA sequence: TGTGCCAGTAGTATAGGTGCCACCTACGAGCAGTACTTC.

In its sample, this clonotype was seen many times. The V call is TRBV3-1, the J call TRBJ1-5; D not resolved. The ends were cut back, 4 bases at V and 8 bases at J, with 21 bases in the middle. This CDR3 region has 16 residues. The germline CDR1 and CDR2 sequences are LGHDT and YNNKEL (reference sequence). CDR3 nucleotides: TGTGCCAGCAGCCCCCAAGTAAGCTCAGGATCGGAGCCCCAGCATTTT. Protein product: CASSPQVSSGSEPQHF.

This clonotype came up a few times. This chain links TRBV24-1 with TRBJ1-5, with D tentatively TRBD1 (6 bases). Germline CDR1 KGHDR, CDR2 SFDVKD. The V gene lost 6 bases and the J gene lost 7 bases, with 15 bases spanning the gap. The CDR3 has 14 amino acids. The CDR3 DNA sequence: TGTGCCACCAGTCCCGGGACATCCGGGCAGCCCCAGCATTTT. Its translation is CATSPGTSGQPQHF.

This clonotype appeared many times. This chain uses TRBV7-8 with TRBJ1-5; D not resolved. The CDR3 contains 15 residues. From germline, CDR1 is SGHVS and CDR2 FQNEAQ. Trimming took 2 bases from V and 4 from J, leaving 12 bases between them. CDR3 DNA: TGTGCCAGCAGCTTATCGGCGTTGGCGAATCAGCCCCAGCATTTT. Protein product: CASSLSALANQPQHF.

This clonotype appeared many times. The gene calls are TRBV28 and TRBJ2-3; 9 bases match TRBD2. Germline values: CDR1 MDHEN, CDR2 SYDVKM. The V gene end was trimmed by 5 bases and the J gene end by 2 bases; junction bases not matched to a gene: 8. The CDR3 contains 16 residues. In DNA, the CDR3 is TGTGCCAGCAGTCTTTTAGCGGGAGTGACCACAGATACGCAGTATTTT. It translates to CASSLLAGVTTDTQYF.

The chain carries TRBV9 and TRBJ2-1, with 12 bases fitting TRBD2. The CDR3 has 17 amino acids. Germline V lookup: CDR1 SGDLS, CDR2 YYNGEE. V was pared by 0 bases and J by 7 bases, with 8 bases of the junction left unmatched. CDR3 DNA: TGTGCCAGCAGCGTAGCCGGACTAGCGGGATTTGAAAATGAGCAGTTCTTC. Amino acids: CASSVAGLAGFENEQFF.

This clonotype was recorded many times. The CDR3 DNA follows: TGTGCCAGCAGCCTGGGACGGCTCAATCAGCCCCAGCATTTT. Encoded protein: CASSLGRLNQPQHF. This chain connects TRBV12-3 or TRBV12-4 to TRBJ1-5; the D gene is possibly TRBD1 (5 bases). Trimming stripped 6 bases from V and 3 bases from J, with 12 bases between. This CDR3 comprises 14 residues.

The J gene is TRBJ1-2, the V gene TRBV12-3 or TRBV12-4, with TRBD1 matching over 7 bases. V was pared by 7 bases and J by 1 base, with 6 bases of the junction left unmatched. The CDR3 covers 14 residues. The CDR3 DNA reads TGTGCCAGCAAACTGGGACAGATTAACTATGGCTACACCTTC. It yields the protein CASKLGQINYGYTF.

This chain connects TRBV12-3 or TRBV12-4 to TRBJ2-3, with 9 bases aligning to TRBD2. V lost 3 bases to trimming and J lost 4 bases; unmatched junction nucleotides: 14. This CDR3 region has 18 residues. The chain's CDR3 is CASSLPPRAGGRADTQYF. As DNA, the CDR3 is TGTGCCAGCAGTTTGCCTCCTAGGGCGGGAGGGAGGGCAGATACGCAGTATTTT.

Many counts were recorded for this clonotype. The V and J genes are TRBV7-9 and TRBJ2-7, with D possibly called TRBD1 or TRBD2 (5 bases each). The V gene lost 10 bases and the J gene lost 3 bases, with 13 bases spanning the gap. CDR3 length: 12 amino acids. Germline loops: CDR1 SEHNR, CDR2 FQNEAQ (reference sequence). CDR3 bases: TGTGCCACCCGAGGGGTGTACTACGAGCAGTACTTC. It encodes CATRGVYYEQYF.

The chain has TRBV6-2 or TRBV6-3 and TRBJ2-1; D not certain. V was trimmed by 7 bases and J by 7 bases, leaving 5 bases between them. Germline V gene lookup returns CDR1 MNHEY and CDR2 SVGEGT. The CDR3 contains 10 residues. CDR3 DNA sequence: TGTGCCAGCACCGGGAATGAGCAGTTCTTC. This encodes CASTGNEQFF.

On this clonotype: It is unclear where the CDR3 begins or ends on the DNA, so no DNA is shown, and the CDR3 is as TCRdb lists it. This chain connects TRBV12-3 or TRBV12-4 to TRBJ2-3; the table calls TRBD2, which could not be checked here. Both ends counted, the CDR3 spans 13 residues. The CDR3 here is CASSFGSGSILYF.

In regard to this clonotype: Since a much larger clone is just one base distant, this may be a read error. Here the CDR3 omits its conserved ending phenylalanine or tryptophan, so a read error is the likely source. DNA of the CDR3: TGTGCCAGCATCCTAGCGGGAGGGGGAGAGACCCAGTACTCC. Translated: CASILAGGGETQYS. The chain is built from TRBV28 and TRBJ2-1, with 12 bases identical to TRBD2. The J call is uncertain, as TRBJ2-5 better fits the DNA end. From germline, CDR1 is MDHEN and CDR2 SYDVKM. CDR3 length: 14 residues.

This clonotype was counted ten times or more. The V call is TRBV30, the J call TRBJ1-5; 9 positions agree with TRBD1. CDR3 length: 14 amino acids. Unmatched junction bases numbered 3, after V lost 0 bases and J lost 6 bases. Germline V lookup: CDR1 GTSNPN, CDR2 SVGIG (reference sequence). CDR3 nucleotides: TGTGCCTGGAGTGTAGGGACAGGGATTCAGCCCCAGCATTTT. Encoded protein: CAWSVGTGIQPQHF.

The chain employs TRBV14 and TRBJ2-5, with D possibly being TRBD1 or TRBD2 (6 bases each). In germline, CDR1 is SGHDN, CDR2 FVKESK. V was shortened by 2 bases and J by 2 bases, with 21 bases between the two germline ends. CDR3 size: 18 residues. In nucleotides, the CDR3 is TGTGCCAGCAGCCAACTCGGAGGGGGAAGACGGGAGCAAGAGACCCAGTACTTC. Translating it yields CASSQLGGGRREQETQYF.

This clonotype turned up a few times. The gene calls are TRBV28 and TRBJ1-5; 7 bases fit TRBD1. Germline-derived CDR1 and CDR2 are MDHEN and SYDVKM. J gave up 7 bases and V 2 bases, and 8 bases lay outside the gene matches. The CDR3 runs to 15 residues. The CDR3 spells CASSLPTGVGQPQHF. The CDR3 DNA reads as TGTGCCAGCAGTTTACCCACAGGGGTCGGGCAGCCCCAGCATTTT.